A selection of T cell receptor beta chains follows, all from one sample in a study of blood T cell repertoires in COVID-19. The table came from immunoSEQ multiplex PCR; TCRdb's copy has only in-frame clones and leaves some out. The table records over 250,000 clones, 80% to 90% of them present only once. Material for sequencing was peripheral blood. These receptors were obtained from a woman between 65 and 79 years old with acute or convalescent COVID-19. The CDR3 runs from the conserved cysteine through the conserved F or W. D genes are given only for firm matches. Clone size, where shown, is once, few, many, or a class for clones that have expanded.

clone_size: NA; v_call: TRBV5-5; j_call: TRBJ2-7; d_call: TRBD2; cdr3_aa: CASSLVAGYDEQYF; cdr3_nt: TGTGCCAGCAGCTTGGTAGCGGGCTACGACGAGCAGTACTTC
clone_size: once; v_call: TRBV27; j_call: TRBJ2-4; d_call: NA; cdr3_aa: CASFQPGSKNIQYF; cdr3_nt: TGTGCCAGCTTCCAACCGGGTTCCAAAAACATTCAGTACTTC
clone_size: NA; v_call: TRBV19; j_call: TRBJ2-7; d_call: NA; cdr3_aa: CASSTADIPYEQYF; cdr3_nt: TGTGCCAGTAGTACGGCCGACATTCCCTACGAGCAGTACTTC
clone_size: NA; v_call: TRBV10-3; j_call: TRBJ2-7; d_call: NA; cdr3_aa: CAIGGTIAGSYEQYF; cdr3_nt: TGTGCCATCGGGGGGACCATAGCAGGAAGCTACGAGCAGTACTTC
clone_size: NA; v_call: TRBV19; j_call: TRBJ1-1; d_call: NA; cdr3_aa: CASSPRGNTEAFF; cdr3_nt: TGTGCCAGTAGTCCCCGGGGTAACACTGAAGCTTTCTTT
clone_size: few; v_call: TRBV3-1/TRBV3-2; j_call: TRBJ2-2; d_call: TRBD2; cdr3_aa: CASSQLAGGELFF; cdr3_nt: TGTGCCAGCAGCCAGCTAGCGGGCGGGGAGCTGTTTTTT
clone_size: once; v_call: TRBV5-1; j_call: TRBJ1-5; d_call: TRBD1; cdr3_aa: CASSLGTGYSNQPQHF; cdr3_nt: TGCGCCAGCAGCTTGGGGACAGGGTATAGCAATCAGCCCCAGCATTTT
clone_size: NA; v_call: TRBV7-2; j_call: TRBJ1-2; d_call: NA; cdr3_aa: CASSLRGIAREGYTF; cdr3_nt: TGTGCCAGCAGCTTACGCGGTATAGCTCGAGAGGGCTACACCTTC
clone_size: NA; v_call: TRBV6-5; j_call: TRBJ2-5; d_call: TRBD2; cdr3_aa: CASSYGGGTQETQYF; cdr3_nt: TGTGCCAGCAGTTACGGGGGGGGGACCCAAGAGACCCAGTACTTC
clone_size: NA; v_call: TRBV9; j_call: TRBJ2-7; d_call: TRBD1; cdr3_aa: CASSVGGQGTYEQYF; cdr3_nt: TGTGCCAGCAGCGTAGGGGGACAGGGGACCTACGAGCAGTACTTC
clone_size: NA; v_call: TRBV10-3; j_call: TRBJ1-2; d_call: NA; cdr3_aa: CAISESREGGYTF; cdr3_nt: TGTGCCATCAGTGAGTCGAGGGAGGGTGGCTACACCTTC
clone_size: NA; v_call: TRBV7-3; j_call: TRBJ1-3; d_call: NA; cdr3_aa: CASSPRGRAGNTIYF; cdr3_nt: TGTGCCAGCAGCCCCCGGGGGAGGGCTGGAAACACCATATATTTT
clone_size: NA; v_call: TRBV5-1; j_call: TRBJ1-1; d_call: NA; cdr3_aa: CASSLNSPVNTEAFF; cdr3_nt: TGCGCCAGCAGCTTAAATAGCCCGGTGAACACTGAAGCTTTCTTT
clone_size: once; v_call: TRBV5-1; j_call: TRBJ2-3; d_call: TRBD2; cdr3_aa: CASKRGGSTDTQYF; cdr3_nt: TGCGCCAGCAAACGCGGGGGTAGCACAGATACGCAGTATTTT
clone_size: NA; v_call: TRBV30; j_call: TRBJ1-6; d_call: NA; cdr3_aa: CAWSVMSSRALHF; cdr3_nt: TGTGCCTGGAGTGTTATGAGCTCCAGGGCCCTCCACTTT
clone_size: few; v_call: TRBV5-8; j_call: TRBJ1-2; d_call: NA; cdr3_aa: CASSDTGLLNYGYTF; cdr3_nt: TGTGCCAGCAGCGACACAGGCCTCCTTAACTATGGCTACACCTTC
clone_size: NA; v_call: TRBV30; j_call: TRBJ2-1; d_call: TRBD2; cdr3_aa: CAWREREAYNEQFF; cdr3_nt: TGTGCCTGGAGGGAGCGGGAGGCCTACAATGAGCAGTTCTTC
clone_size: NA; v_call: TRBV2; j_call: TRBJ2-5; d_call: TRBD2; cdr3_aa: CASRRRLAGGQETQYF; cdr3_nt: TGTGCCAGCAGGAGAAGACTAGCGGGGGGCCAGGAGACCCAGTACTTC
clone_size: NA; v_call: TRBV7-9; j_call: TRBJ1-5; d_call: NA; cdr3_aa: CASSSRAGDQPQHF; cdr3_nt: TGTGCCAGCAGCTCCAGGGCAGGGGATCAGCCCCAGCATTTT
clone_size: NA; v_call: TRBV19; j_call: TRBJ1-1; d_call: NA; cdr3_aa: CARPQSEAFF; cdr3_nt: TGTGCCAGACCACAGTCCGAAGCTTTCTTT
clone_size: once; v_call: TRBV2; j_call: TRBJ2-5; d_call: NA; cdr3_aa: CASGGSSETQYF; cdr3_nt: TGTGCCAGCGGAGGGTCCTCGGAGACCCAGTACTTC
clone_size: NA; v_call: TRBV5-1; j_call: TRBJ2-1; d_call: NA; cdr3_aa: CASSLGSSYNEQFF; cdr3_nt: TGCGCCAGCAGCTTGGGGAGCTCCTACAATGAGCAGTTCTTC
clone_size: NA; v_call: TRBV5-6; j_call: TRBJ2-3; d_call: NA; cdr3_aa: CASSFFRGSLISTDTQYF; cdr3_nt: TGTGCCAGCAGCTTCTTTAGGGGATCCCTAATCAGCACAGATACGCAGTATTTT
clone_size: NA; v_call: TRBV27; j_call: TRBJ2-7; d_call: TRBD1; cdr3_aa: CASSSPYGQGYEQYF; cdr3_nt: TGTGCCAGCAGTTCCCCCTACGGACAGGGCTACGAGCAGTACTTC
clone_size: NA; v_call: TRBV5-1; j_call: TRBJ1-1; d_call: TRBD1; cdr3_aa: CASSLADRDNTEAFF; cdr3_nt: TGCGCCAGCAGCTTGGCGGACAGGGATAACACTGAAGCTTTCTTT
clone_size: NA; v_call: TRBV5-1; j_call: TRBJ2-1; d_call: TRBD2; cdr3_aa: CASSLGGSGDHNEQFF; cdr3_nt: TGCGCCAGCAGCTTGGGTGGTAGCGGGGATCACAATGAGCAGTTCTTC
clone_size: NA; v_call: TRBV3-1/TRBV3-2; j_call: TRBJ2-2; d_call: TRBD2; cdr3_aa: CASSLWTSGGGTGELFF; cdr3_nt: TGTGCCAGCAGCCTCTGGACTAGCGGGGGCGGCACCGGGGAGCTGTTTTTT
clone_size: NA; v_call: TRBV30; j_call: TRBJ1-4; d_call: NA; cdr3_aa: CAWSGRLGSSPVF; cdr3_nt: TGTGCCTGGAGTGGCCGCCTAGGTTCCTCCCCCGTTTTT
clone_size: NA; v_call: TRBV7-9; j_call: TRBJ2-3; d_call: NA; cdr3_aa: CASSLGAWDTQYF; cdr3_nt: TGTGCCAGCAGCCTTGGAGCTTGGGATACGCAGTATTTT
clone_size: NA; v_call: TRBV19; j_call: TRBJ1-3; d_call: TRBD1; cdr3_aa: CASSAHRGTGNTIYF; cdr3_nt: TGTGCCAGTAGTGCCCACAGGGGAACTGGAAACACCATATATTTT
clone_size: NA; v_call: TRBV24-1; j_call: TRBJ2-3; d_call: TRBD2; cdr3_aa: CATGTSHLDTQYF; cdr3_nt: TGTGCCACTGGGACTAGCCATTTAGATACGCAGTATTTT
clone_size: NA; v_call: TRBV9; j_call: TRBJ2-3; d_call: NA; cdr3_aa: CASSGTRGTDTQYF; cdr3_nt: TGTGCCAGCAGCGGGACGAGGGGGACAGATACGCAGTATTTT
clone_size: NA; v_call: TRBV19; j_call: TRBJ1-3; d_call: NA; cdr3_aa: CASSPGNPGNTIYF; cdr3_nt: TGTGCCAGTAGCCCCGGGAACCCTGGAAACACCATATATTTT
clone_size: NA; v_call: TRBV5-6; j_call: TRBJ1-6; d_call: NA; cdr3_aa: CASSFSTGSYNSPLHF; cdr3_nt: TGTGCCAGCAGCTTTTCGACAGGAAGCTATAATTCACCCCTCCACTTT
clone_size: once; v_call: TRBV24-1; j_call: TRBJ1-5; d_call: TRBD1; cdr3_aa: CATSDPTGDNQPQHF; cdr3_nt: TGTGCCACCAGTGACCCCACAGGGGACAATCAGCCCCAGCATTTT
clone_size: NA; v_call: TRBV4-2; j_call: TRBJ1-1; d_call: NA; cdr3_aa: CASSQDPYRVEAFF; cdr3_nt: TGTGCCAGCAGCCAAGACCCGTACAGGGTTGAGGCTTTCTTT
clone_size: NA; v_call: TRBV4-1; j_call: TRBJ1-3; d_call: NA; cdr3_aa: CASSQGPGSGNTIYF; cdr3_nt: TGCGCCAGCAGCCAAGGGCCAGGCTCTGGAAACACCATATATTTT
clone_size: NA; v_call: TRBV4-1; j_call: TRBJ2-3; d_call: NA; cdr3_aa: CASSGRAGDTQYF; cdr3_nt: TGCGCCAGCAGCGGGCGGGCGGGAGATACGCAGTATTTT
clone_size: NA; v_call: TRBV6-2/TRBV6-3; j_call: TRBJ1-2; d_call: TRBD1; cdr3_aa: CASSDNRGIHVNYGYTF; cdr3_nt: TGTGCCAGCAGCGATAACAGGGGGATTCATGTGAACTATGGCTACACCTTC
clone_size: NA; v_call: TRBV30; j_call: TRBJ2-5; d_call: TRBD2; cdr3_aa: CAWGGLADGETQYF; cdr3_nt: TGTGCCTGGGGGGGACTAGCGGACGGGGAGACCCAGTACTTC
clone_size: few; v_call: TRBV5-4; j_call: TRBJ1-2; d_call: TRBD1; cdr3_aa: CASSPGTGAGFNGYTF; cdr3_nt: TGTGCCAGCAGCCCCGGGACAGGGGCGGGTTTCAACGGCTACACCTTC
clone_size: NA; v_call: TRBV10-3; j_call: TRBJ2-3; d_call: TRBD2; cdr3_aa: CAIRPWSARGGRQPQYF; cdr3_nt: TGTGCCATCAGGCCCTGGTCGGCGCGGGGGGGCCGTCAGCCGCAGTATTTT
clone_size: NA; v_call: TRBV7-3; j_call: TRBJ1-2; d_call: TRBD1; cdr3_aa: CASSQGQGRAYGYTF; cdr3_nt: TGTGCCAGCAGCCAAGGACAGGGGCGCGCCTATGGCTACACCTTC
clone_size: NA; v_call: TRBV2; j_call: TRBJ1-2; d_call: TRBD1; cdr3_aa: CASSYRDRGHGYTF; cdr3_nt: TGTGCCAGCAGCTACCGGGACAGGGGGCATGGCTACACCTTC
clone_size: NA; v_call: TRBV5-1; j_call: TRBJ2-4; d_call: NA; cdr3_aa: CASSPAQQGGRSKNIQYF; cdr3_nt: TGCGCCAGCAGTCCGGCCCAACAGGGCGGAAGATCCAAAAACATTCAGTACTTC
clone_size: NA; v_call: TRBV29-1; j_call: TRBJ1-1; d_call: TRBD1; cdr3_aa: CSVEEPGQYVAFF; cdr3_nt: TGCAGCGTTGAAGAGCCGGGACAGTATGTAGCTTTCTTT
clone_size: NA; v_call: TRBV2; j_call: TRBJ1-5; d_call: NA; cdr3_aa: CASSEQGQGSGPQHF; cdr3_nt: TGTGCCAGCAGTGAACAAGGTCAGGGGAGCGGGCCCCAGCATTTT
clone_size: NA; v_call: TRBV5-4; j_call: TRBJ2-7; d_call: NA; cdr3_aa: CASSGGIGGTPYEQYF; cdr3_nt: TGTGCCAGCAGCGGGGGAATTGGAGGGACCCCCTACGAGCAGTACTTC
clone_size: NA; v_call: TRBV19; j_call: TRBJ2-7; d_call: TRBD1; cdr3_aa: CASMEGGQGPHEQYF; cdr3_nt: TGTGCCAGTATGGAAGGGGGACAGGGGCCCCACGAGCAGTACTTC
clone_size: NA; v_call: TRBV5-5; j_call: TRBJ1-5; d_call: NA; cdr3_aa: CASSLGEGNQPQHF; cdr3_nt: TGTGCCAGCAGCTTGGGGGAGGGCAATCAGCCCCAGCATTTT
clone_size: once; v_call: TRBV3-1/TRBV3-2; j_call: TRBJ1-1; d_call: NA; cdr3_aa: CASSQGLAGSPFF; cdr3_nt: TGTGCCAGCAGCCAAGGGTTAGCAGGGTCCCCTTTCTTT
clone_size: few; v_call: TRBV7-9; j_call: TRBJ2-3; d_call: NA; cdr3_aa: CASSFPTTDTQYF; cdr3_nt: TGTGCCAGCAGCTTCCCTACCACAGATACGCAGTATTTT
clone_size: NA; v_call: TRBV2; j_call: TRBJ1-6; d_call: NA; cdr3_aa: CAVEGSGNSPLHF; cdr3_nt: TGTGCCGTGGAGGGCTCGGGTAATTCACCCCTCCACTTT
clone_size: NA; v_call: TRBV10-3; j_call: TRBJ1-2; d_call: NA; cdr3_aa: CAISATDNYGYTF; cdr3_nt: TGTGCCATCAGTGCGACAGATAACTATGGCTACACCTTC
clone_size: NA; v_call: TRBV9; j_call: TRBJ2-5; d_call: NA; cdr3_aa: CASSVVSTGTQYF; cdr3_nt: TGTGCCAGCAGCGTAGTCTCAACGGGGACCCAGTACTTC
clone_size: NA; v_call: TRBV6-4; j_call: TRBJ1-6; d_call: TRBD1; cdr3_aa: CASSDLTGNNSPLHF; cdr3_nt: TGTGCCAGCAGTGACTTGACAGGGAATAATTCACCCCTCCACTTT
clone_size: few; v_call: TRBV9; j_call: TRBJ2-5; d_call: NA; cdr3_aa: CASSKDSQETQYF; cdr3_nt: TGTGCCAGCAGCAAGGACAGCCAAGAGACCCAGTACTTC
clone_size: NA; v_call: TRBV12-2; j_call: TRBJ1-1; d_call: NA; cdr3_aa: CASRETRDRALNSEAFF; cdr3_nt: TGTGCAAGTCGCGAGACCCGGGACAGGGCCCTCAATAGTGAAGCTTTCTTT